Sequencing of this T cell receptor (beta chain) was carried out in a study of shared clonotypes between healthy human individuals (dated by TCRdb to the early 2020s). For context, the study as a whole: A couple of women and a few men aged 18 to 49 years were included in the cohort. Blood TCR repertoires of roughly five healthy adults were deeply sequenced to estimate repertoire size and the extent of clonotype sharing between individuals. Libraries were prepared and TCR repertoires were sequenced by different laboratories using diverse techniques, in order to increase sequencing depth and limit assay-specific biases. For each donor, three plates each were used for CD4 naive and CD4 memory, two plates were used for CD8 naive, and one plate was used for CD8 memory. Each donor's leukapheresis produced roughly between roughly 0.85 and 10 billion PBMCs.

Sequences MDHEN (CDR1) and SYDVKM (CDR2) are obtained from the germline V gene. Trimming takes 3 bases off V and 2 bases off J; junction bases not matched to a gene: 7. There are 16 amino acids in the CDR3, from cysteine to phenylalanine inclusive. Only CDR3 DNA is held: 48 bases, read in frame from base 1. Healthy HIV-negative adults with no recently reported acute infections or vaccinations were included as donors. Every donor was a Caucasian adult residing in Nashville, Tennessee, USA. Magnetic negative selection was used to enrich CD4+ T cells, after which naive cells were positively selected on CD45RA and the negative fraction became the memory subset. Blood was obtained by leukapheresis, after which PBMCs were separated by Ficoll-Histopaque density gradient centrifugation and cryopreserved in liquid nitrogen vapor phase. Purity and quantity of every magnetically sorted T cell population were checked by analytical flow cytometry. Genomic DNA was isolated from each sorted fraction and quantified by UV absorbance on a Nanodrop 2000c.

General study outcomes and caveats: Sampling was restricted to blood, and TCR repertoires in tissue are likely to differ from TCR repertoires in blood. Rarefaction of sorted-subset datasets indicated incomplete sequencing despite the large sequencing depth. Pairwise subsampling led to the expectation that sequencing depth would affect the degree of clonotype sharing among donors. Compared with non-shared clonotypes, the clonotypes found in all four sorted-subset donors had higher generation probabilities. Estimated clonotype richness was generally larger for naive than for memory subsets. The small number of donors limited the genetic and exposure-history diversity represented. Sharing across several donors was observed for about 5% of naive CD4, less than 4% of naive CD8, about 2.3% of memory CD4, and roughly 0.43% of memory CD8 clonotypes.

This clone was counted once. Its antigen has not been determined. No per-base quality is available; no much larger clone lies one base away. TCR CDR3 regions were amplified from genomic DNA by multiplex PCR using the deep immunoSEQ assay. Extracted genomic DNA from each cell subset was distributed evenly across all wells of several immunoSEQ 96-well plates, and each plate was treated as a replicate. Each replicate PCR for sorted subsets received around 200 ng genomic DNA, equal to about 30,000 T cell genomes. The purified libraries were quantified using a Qubit 3.0 fluorometer, sized with a Bioanalyzer 2100, and then quantified again using the KAPA Library Quantification kit. Every immunoSEQ 96-well plate was sequenced on a separate single-read 150-cycle Illumina NextSeq 550 flow cell. Regarding the original processing steps: Because the immunoSEQ output included only junctional sequences and no quality scores, the filtering could not be the same as the filtering used for full-length reads. To assign V/J genes and CDR3, sequences were annotated using PyIR, a Python wrapper for IgBLAST v1.9, with IMGT germline references. Reads were filtered out if the reads had weak V/J assignments (E-value above 1e-6), no CDR3, stop codons, out-of-frame junctions, or ambiguous translated residues. V3J clonotypes were defined as sequences sharing an identical inferred V gene, J gene, and CDR3 amino acid sequence. To compute the percentage overlap between repertoires, the number of shared unique clonotypes was divided by the size of the smaller repertoire. Repertoire richness was assessed with RTK rarefaction, the Chao1 estimator, and Recon v2.1 estimates of unobserved clonotypes. Generation probabilities for all TCRbeta clonotypes obtained by the gDNA method from four donors were computed using OLGA. TCRdb stores this immuneACCESS table with in-frame sequences only. Part of the clones is absent; in the studies checked, under half of the shortfall reflects unresolved V genes, and no reason is known for the rest. V and J calls and clone size come straight from that table; D and trimming were deduced from the DNA. Counted in this sample were 2 million to 2.5 million clones; more than 90% of them appeared once. 0.1% to 0.15% of the sample goes to the ten largest clones.

The rearranged segments are TRBV28 and TRBJ2-1, and TRBD1 matches 7 of the central bases. This clonotype was sampled from a young man in good health. The source material was naive CD4+ T cells sorted from blood. This sample's cell subset or site label indicates: CD45RA+ positively selected. The nucleotides read TGTGCCAGCAGTTTGATCGGGCAGGGGGCCTACAATGAGCAGTTCTTC. It is translated as CASSLIGQGAYNEQFF.